Listed here are 14 T cell receptor beta chains from one sample, sequenced in a study of cytomegalovirus exposure and HLA in healthy donors. Researchers ran the PCR with 60 Vbeta and 13 Jbeta primers. Data came from immunoSEQ multiplex PCR; TCRdb stores just in-frame clones and leaves some out. This sample carries some 220,000 clones, around 80% of them seen once, and the ten largest clones take less than 3%. Sequencing was done on a sample of PBMCs. These receptors came from a woman aged 60-75 years in good health and CMV-seropositive.

The chain joins TRBV7-8 to TRBJ2-7; a weak D match, TRBD1 (5 bases). The germline V and J ends were trimmed by 2 bases and 0 bases, with 11 bases remaining between them. There are 15 residues in the CDR3. CDR1 is SGHVS, CDR2 FQNEAQ, per germline. The CDR3 protein is CASSLRGPSSYEQYF. The CDR3 DNA sequence: TGTGCCAGCAGCTTAAGGGGTCCGAGCTCCTACGAGCAGTACTTC.

This clone was detected only once. The V call is TRBV7-9, the J call TRBJ2-5; 8 nucleotides line up with TRBD1. CDR1 and CDR2 from the germline V gene are SEHNR and FQNEAQ (reference sequence). The length of the CDR3 is 15 residues. V lost 0 bases and J lost 5; bases outside the gene matches: 5. This chain's CDR3 is CASSLAPGGRETQYF. In DNA, the CDR3 is TGTGCCAGCAGCTTAGCGCCAGGGGGCAGGGAGACCCAGTACTTC.

This chain connects TRBV28 to TRBJ2-5; D unresolved. Trimming removed 3 bases from V and 5 bases from J, with 10 bases in between. The V gene's germline CDR1 is MDHEN and CDR2 SYDVKM. The CDR3 spans 13 residues. CDR3 region: CASSFVVMETQYF. CDR3 coding DNA: TGTGCCAGCAGTTTTGTAGTGATGGAGACCCAGTACTTC. The whole variable domain, filled in from reference TRBV28 and TRBJ2-5, reads DVKVTQSSRYLVKRTGEKVFLECVQDMDHENMFWYRQDPGLGLRLIYFSYDVKMKEKGDIPEGYSVSREKKERFSLILESASTNQTSMYLCASSFVVMETQYFGPGTRLLVL.

J is TRBJ2-1 and V is TRBV19; perhaps TRBD2 as D (6 bases). The V gene lost 1 base and the J gene lost 2 bases, with 12 bases spanning the gap. The CDR3 runs 16 residues. Germline V gene sequence: CDR1 LNHDA, CDR2 SQIVND (reference sequence). The CDR3 loop is CASSIGGRPPYNEQFF. The CDR3, as DNA: TGTGCCAGTAGTATAGGGGGGAGGCCCCCCTACAATGAGCAGTTCTTC.

The rearrangement links TRBV7-2 to TRBJ1-2, with D possibly TRBD1 on 5 matching bases. The germline V gene has CDR1 SGHTA and CDR2 FQGNSA. Between the trimmed V and J ends, which lost 1 base and 8 bases, there was a span of 11 bases. This CDR3 spans 13 amino acids. CDR3 sequence: CASSLVQGEGYTF. The CDR3, as DNA: TGTGCCAGCAGCTTAGTGCAGGGCGAAGGCTACACCTTC.

The CDR3 coding sequence is TGTGCCAGCAGTTTCTCCTCAATCCCTCGGGATCAGCCCCAGCATTTT. Protein sequence: CASSFSSIPRDQPQHF. This chain uses TRBV27 with TRBJ1-5, with D uncertain. Germline V lookup: CDR1 MNHEY, CDR2 SMNVEV (reference sequence). The CDR3 is 16 amino acids. V was cut by 3 bases and J by 5 bases, with 17 bases left in between.

This clone has just a few counts. The genes are TRBV28 and TRBJ2-7; perhaps TRBD1 as D (6 bases). Germline V CDR1 and CDR2: MDHEN, SYDVKM. The length of the CDR3 is 12 residues. The V end lost 7 bases, the J end lost 2 bases, and 9 bases lay between the germline ends. CDR3 residues: CASTRDTYEQYF. For the CDR3, the DNA is TGTGCCAGCACAAGGGACACCTACGAGCAGTACTTC.

This clone was seen a few times. V usage is TRBV30 and J usage is TRBJ2-5, with 7 bases lining up with TRBD2. The V gene end was trimmed by 5 bases and the J gene end by 4 bases; junction bases not matched to a gene: 10. CDR3 length: 14 residues. The germline V gene has CDR1 GTSNPN and CDR2 SVGIG (reference sequence). CDR3 sequence: CAWSRGEGLETQYF. The CDR3, as DNA: TGTGCCTGGTCTCGAGGGGAGGGGCTAGAGACCCAGTACTTC.

The J gene is TRBJ2-5, the V gene TRBV5-1; 8 bases match TRBD2. The CDR3 totals 15 residues. Germline trimming cut 1 base from V and 5 bases from J; bases unmatched to any gene: 7. CDR1 and CDR2 (germline): SGHRS, YFSETQ. In nucleotides, the CDR3 is TGCGCCAGCAGCTTGATCTCCTCGGGGGGGGAGACCCAGTACTTC. It is translated as CASSLISSGGETQYF.

The genes are TRBV28 and TRBJ1-6; maybe TRBD1 (5 bases). The CDR3 covers 12 residues. V was cut by 4 bases and J by 8 bases, with 6 bases left in between. CDR1 MDHEN and CDR2 SYDVKM come from the germline V gene. CDR3 amino acids: CASSSGYSPLHF. CDR3 sequence (DNA): TGTGCCAGCAGTTCAGGGTATTCACCCCTCCACTTT.

This clone is a singleton in its sample. This chain links TRBV18 with TRBJ1-2, with D possibly TRBD1 on 5 matching bases. This CDR3 is 13 amino acids long. Per germline, CDR1 KGHSH and CDR2 LQKENI. Trimming took off 2 bases at V and 7 bases at J, with 11 bases between the two ends. Here the CDR3 DNA reads TGTGCCAGCTCACCAGGGGCCTTGGGTGGCTACACCTTC. Amino acids: CASSPGALGGYTF.

This sequence joins TRBV15 and TRBJ2-1; no reliable D call. Trimming removed 8 bases from V and 3 bases from J, with 5 bases in between. CDR1 is LNHNV, CDR2 YYDKDF, per germline (reference sequence). There are 11 residues in the CDR3. The CDR3 DNA sequence: TGTGCCACCGGAGACTACAATGAGCAGTTCTTC. Its protein product is CATGDYNEQFF.

The chain joins TRBV21-1 to TRBJ1-2; the table assigns TRBD1, which was not confirmed against the DNA. TRBV21-1 has pseudogene status. This CDR3 comprises 11 residues. The CDR3 nucleotides are TGTGCCCGCACAGGGCCGGATGGCTACACCTTC. This gives the protein CARTGPDGYTF.

The chain joins TRBV7-2 to TRBJ2-7, with 13 bases matching TRBD2. J lost 5 bases, V lost 3 bases, and 7 bases had no gene match. The CDR3 runs 16 residues. Germline V CDR1 and CDR2: SGHTA, FQGNSA. The DNA of the CDR3 is TGTGCCAGCAGCTTCACCGGACTAGCGGGGGAGGACGAGCAGTACTTC. This gives the protein CASSFTGLAGEDEQYF.